These T cell receptor beta chains were read from a single sample in a study of T cell repertoires and HLA-DP antigens. These receptors lack a known antigen. Assay used: immunoSEQ multiplex PCR; TCRdb lists only in-frame clones, some missing. The table shows around 100,000 clones, with around 93% occurring only once. Sequencing was performed on CD4+ T cells from PBMCs. The source of these receptors is a young woman in good health and CMV-seronegative. CDR3s include the opening cysteine and the closing phenylalanine or tryptophan.

TRBJ2-3,TRBV5-1,CASSSAGGTDTQYF
TRBJ1-1,TRBV11-2,CASSLGGGWERTEAFF
TRBJ2-3,TRBV28,CASSPHPGTSGSVGRADTQYF
TRBJ2-1,TRBV27,CASRSGTLYNEQFF
TRBJ1-1,TRBV2,CASRWGTENTEAFF
TRBJ2-3,TRBV20-1,CSARNTDTQYF
TRBJ2-5,TRBV10-2,CASSEPGGSYETQYF
TRBJ1-2,TRBV5-6,CASSWGQNYGYTF
TRBJ2-2,TRBV2,CASSNSPNTGELFF
TRBJ1-4,TRBV6-6,CASSRSRGVSEKLFF
TRBJ1-6,TRBV5-1,CASSSLNPGQTSNSPLHF
TRBJ1-2,TRBV6-5,CASRLQGAGSGYTF
TRBJ1-6,TRBV7-2,CASSFRGSAPSYNSPLHF
TRBJ2-2,TRBV7-9,CASSPVRANTGELFF
TRBJ1-5,TRBV5-1,CASSLGIGNSNQPQHF
TRBJ1-5,TRBV6-1,CASSPNGGPQHF
TRBJ2-3,TRBV5-4,CASSSSLARTDTQYF
TRBJ1-2,TRBV2,CASSDRDRANYGYTF
TRBJ1-5,TRBV19,CASSIGAHSNQPQHF
TRBJ2-3,TRBV7-9,CASSPGTFVTDTQYF
TRBJ2-7,TRBV30,CATVGQFYEQYF
TRBJ1-1,TRBV5-1,CASSLSPTGLNTEAFF
TRBJ1-5,TRBV19,CASLRTGQNQPQHF
TRBJ1-2,TRBV5-1,CASQTTAGLNYGYTF
TRBJ2-7,TRBV11-2,CASSLALPQGFLNYF
TRBJ1-5,TRBV30,CAWTPAGRGSNQPQHF
TRBJ2-1,TRBV5-1,CASSYGTGVINEQFF
TRBJ2-7,TRBV28,CASSSFERGNYEQYF
TRBJ2-3,TRBV28,CASSLTTDTQYF
TRBJ2-1,TRBV5-1,CASSPDVGAGNEQFF
TRBJ2-6,TRBV28,CASSTGAQLSGANVLTF
TRBJ1-2,TRBV6-1,CASSERVGAYHGYTF
TRBJ1-2,TRBV19,CASSLGRINYGYTF
TRBJ2-1,TRBV7-9,CASTQPGVRGGPDEQFF
TRBJ1-4,TRBV6-5,CASSYSSDGTNQKLFF
TRBJ1-5,TRBV19,CASSIGLAQPQHF
TRBJ1-4,TRBV4-3,CASSQDLPRGVDEKLFF
TRBJ2-4,TRBV4-3,CASSQVVSGGAYGNIQYF
TRBJ1-2,TRBV7-9,CASSRHGGQNGYTF
TRBJ2-2,TRBV7-7,CASSLAGVTGELFF
TRBJ2-6,TRBV7-9,CASSWQGSGANVLTF
TRBJ2-5,TRBV7-2,CASSKGTEETQYF
TRBJ1-2,TRBV30,CAWRRESNYGYTF
TRBJ1-5,TRBV30,CAWTTSSNQPQHF
TRBJ1-1,TRBV28,CASSYRSEAFF
TRBJ2-7,TRBV7-9,CASSAGQGRYSYEQYF
TRBJ2-7,TRBV2,CASSVEDGSRNEQYF
TRBJ1-1,TRBV19,CASSTTSGNTEAFF
TRBJ2-3,TRBV15,CATSSRFSGGTDTQYF
TRBJ1-5,TRBV19,CASSFGQRGQPQHF
TRBJ2-3,TRBV5-6,CASSLWGTDTQYF
TRBJ1-6,TRBV28,CASRPPGTSNSPLHF
TRBJ2-3,TRBV2,CATTGGPTDTQYF